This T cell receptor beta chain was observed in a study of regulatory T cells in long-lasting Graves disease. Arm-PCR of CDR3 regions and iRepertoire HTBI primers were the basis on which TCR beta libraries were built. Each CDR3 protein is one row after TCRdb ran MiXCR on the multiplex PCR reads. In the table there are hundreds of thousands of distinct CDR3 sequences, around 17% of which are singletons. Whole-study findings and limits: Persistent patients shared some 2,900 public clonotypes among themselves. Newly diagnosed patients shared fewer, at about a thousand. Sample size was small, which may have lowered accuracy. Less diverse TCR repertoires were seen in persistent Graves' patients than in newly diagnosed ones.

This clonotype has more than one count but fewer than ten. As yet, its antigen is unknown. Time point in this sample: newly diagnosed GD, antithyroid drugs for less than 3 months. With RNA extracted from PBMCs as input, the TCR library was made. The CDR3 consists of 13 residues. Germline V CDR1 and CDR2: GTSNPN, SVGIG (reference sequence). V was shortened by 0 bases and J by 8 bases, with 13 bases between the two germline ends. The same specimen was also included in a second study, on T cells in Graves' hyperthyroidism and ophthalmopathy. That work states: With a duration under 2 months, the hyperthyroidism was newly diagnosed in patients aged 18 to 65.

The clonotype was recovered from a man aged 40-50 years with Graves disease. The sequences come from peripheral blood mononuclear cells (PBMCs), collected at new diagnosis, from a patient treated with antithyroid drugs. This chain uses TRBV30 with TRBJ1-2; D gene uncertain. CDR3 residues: CAWSVSGIRGYTF. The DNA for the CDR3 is TGTGCCTGGAGTGTATCTGGGATCCGGGGCTACACCTTC.